A single sample is the source of the 18 T cell receptor beta chains below, sequenced in a study of OX40 agonist ivuxolimab in advanced cancers. Assay used: immunoSEQ multiplex PCR; TCRdb lists only in-frame clones, some missing. The sample has approximately 40,000 clones; about 80% are singletons. The sequencing here drew on CD4+ or CD8+ T cells sorted from blood, taken in a trial of the OX40 agonist ivuxolimab. All receptors derive from an adult with an advanced solid tumor such as melanoma, head and neck, liver or kidney cancer.

The chain uses TRBV10-3 and TRBJ2-1; 12 bases are a match to TRBD2. The V and J ends lost 4 bases and 8 bases, in that order; junction bases with no gene match: 3. Germline CDR1 and CDR2: ENHRY and SYGVKD. The CDR3 length is 14 residues. The CDR3 loop is CAISAGLAGHEQFF. As DNA, the CDR3 is TGTGCCATCAGTGCGGGACTAGCGGGTCATGAGCAGTTCTTC.

The rearrangement uses TRBV27 and TRBJ2-2, with 14 bases matching TRBD2. This CDR3 is built from 19 residues. CDR1 MNHEY and CDR2 SMNVEV come from the germline V gene (reference sequence). The V gene end was trimmed by 1 base and the J gene end by 3 bases; junction bases not matched to a gene: 7. CDR3 nucleotide sequence: TGTGCCAGCAGTTTATGGGGGACTAGCGGGAGTAGGGACACCGGGGAGCTGTTTTTT. It codes for CASSLWGTSGSRDTGELFF.

This CDR3 is CASSEKGRGLAFF. The CDR3, as DNA: TGTGCCAGCAGTGAAAAGGGACGTGGATTAGCTTTCTTT. The chain recombines TRBV2 with TRBJ1-1; weak D call: TRBD1 (5 bases). V was trimmed by 2 bases and J by 10 bases, leaving 14 bases between them. CDR1 SNHLY and CDR2 FYNNEI come from the germline V gene. The CDR3 contains 13 residues.

The rearrangement joins TRBV7-2 to TRBJ2-3; TRBD2 matches 7 bases. This CDR3 is 19 amino acids long. V shed 1 base, J shed 0 bases, and the junction held 13 bases outside the gene matches. The germline CDR1 and CDR2 sequences are SGHTA and FQGNSA. CDR3 sequence: CASSLDATSLSTSTDTQYF. The CDR3 DNA follows: TGTGCCAGCAGCTTAGATGCGACTAGCCTTTCAACTAGCACAGATACGCAGTATTTT.

The V gene is TRBV28, the J gene TRBJ2-1; D is possibly TRBD2 (5 bases). The CDR3 totals 13 residues. Deletions cut 8 bases from V and 0 bases from J, with 8 bases between. The germline CDR1 and CDR2 sequences are MDHEN and SYDVKM. In DNA form, the CDR3 reads TGTGCCAGCGGAGACTACTCCTACAATGAGCAGTTCTTC. This sequence encodes CASGDYSYNEQFF.

This chain uses TRBV16 with TRBJ2-7; 7 bases are shared with TRBD1. The CDR3 sequence is 15 residues long. The V segment lost 6 bases and the J segment 0 bases; nucleotides outside the gene matches: 8. The germline gives CDR1 KGHSY, CDR2 FQNENV. CDR3 protein: CASSRTGDVSYEQYF. The CDR3 nucleotides read TGTGCCAGCAGTCGGACAGGCGATGTCTCCTACGAGCAGTACTTC.

With regard to this clone: Additional DNA sequences in this sample encode the identical CDR3. The chain carries TRBV5-1 and TRBJ2-1; D uncertain. The CDR3 covers 14 residues. Germline assignment: CDR1 SGHRS and CDR2 YFSETQ. With 4 bases removed from V and 8 bases from J, the gap between germline ends came to 16 bases. The CDR3 is CASSPRLQLDEQFF. Here the CDR3 DNA reads TGCGCCAGCAGCCCCCGACTTCAGCTTGATGAGCAGTTCTTC.

This chain links TRBV15 with TRBJ1-1; tentative D call: TRBD1 (5 bases). CDR3 length equals 12 residues. CDR1 LNHNV and CDR2 YYDKDF come from the germline V gene (reference sequence). Trimming removed 5 bases at V and 5 bases at J, with 9 bases between. CDR3 in DNA: TGTGCCACCAGCCGGCAGGGAACTGAAGCTTTCTTT. Translated, it gives CATSRQGTEAFF.

This clone has just one count. The chain is built from TRBV4-1 and TRBJ2-1; D possibly corresponds to TRBD2 (7 bases). The CDR3 consists of 14 residues. V shed 6 bases and J shed 4 bases, with 13 bases lying between them. Germline assignment: CDR1 MGHRA and CDR2 YSYEKL. The CDR3 here is CASRGGGVYNEQFF. The CDR3 region has the DNA TGCGCCAGCAGAGGGGGGGGAGTTTACAATGAGCAGTTCTTC.

The chain carries TRBV28 and TRBJ2-7; the match to TRBD2 covers 12 bases. Germline V lookup: CDR1 MDHEN, CDR2 SYDVKM. The CDR3 consists of 16 residues. The ends lost 2 bases at V and 5 bases at J; junction bases unmatched: 7. DNA for the CDR3: TGTGCCAGCAGTTTAACCCTAGCGGGAGGGCAGGACGAGCAGTACTTC. This gives the protein CASSLTLAGGQDEQYF.

V gene TRBV7-2 combines with J gene TRBJ1-5, with D maybe TRBD1 (6 bases). Germline V gene sequence: CDR1 SGHTA, CDR2 FQGNSA. The length of the CDR3 is 12 residues. Deletions cut 1 base from V and 9 bases from J, with 7 bases between. CDR3 nucleotide sequence: TGTGCCAGCAGCTTAGAGGGGGGGCCCCAGCATTTT. Translated: CASSLEGGPQHF.

The chain carries TRBV6-1 and TRBJ1-1, with D possibly being TRBD1 (5 bases). Trimming left V 7 bases short and J 3 bases short, with 15 bases between. The CDR3 runs 14 residues. CDR1 MNHNS and CDR2 SASEGT come from the germline V gene. The CDR3 here is CASIGGGFYTEAFF. The CDR3 DNA follows: TGTGCCAGCATCGGTGGGGGGTTCTACACTGAAGCTTTCTTT.

This sequence joins TRBV30 and TRBJ1-2; D is uncertain. There are 16 residues in the CDR3. CDR1 GTSNPN and CDR2 SVGIG come from the germline V gene (reference sequence). Trimming removed 1 base from V and 0 bases from J, with 15 bases in between. Here the CDR3 DNA reads TGTGCCTGGAGTGACACGGGTTTTGGGCCTAACTATGGCTACACCTTC. Translation gives CAWSDTGFGPNYGYTF.

This sequence joins TRBV4-3 and TRBJ1-2; weak D call: TRBD1 (6 bases). The CDR3 runs 17 residues. Germline CDR1 reads LGHNA; CDR2 reads YSLEER. Trimming shortened V by 0 bases and J by 4 bases, and 18 bases separated the two germline ends. The CDR3 coding sequence is TGCGCCAGCAGCCAAGAATGGGGACAAACAGGGTTCTATGGCTACACCTTC. Its protein product is CASSQEWGQTGFYGYTF.

In this sample, this clone turned up a few times. The chain links TRBV2 to TRBJ1-1; the D is unclear. The CDR3 totals 12 residues. Germline V gene data show CDR1 as SNHLY and CDR2 as FYNNEI. The ends were cut back, 7 bases at V and 0 bases at J, with 6 bases in the middle. CDR3: CASMEMNTEAFF. In DNA, the CDR3 is TGTGCCAGCATGGAAATGAACACTGAAGCTTTCTTT.

The chain couples TRBV28 to TRBJ2-1, with D unresolved. The length of the CDR3 is 11 residues. The V end was cut by 10 bases, the J end by 4 bases, with 8 bases between. From germline, CDR1 is MDHEN and CDR2 SYDVKM. CDR3 in DNA: TGTGCCACCTTGCGTTACAATGAGCAGTTCTTC. Encoded protein: CATLRYNEQFF.

The genes are TRBV6-1 and TRBJ2-7, with 7 bases lining up with TRBD2. The germline CDR1 and CDR2 sequences are MNHNS and SASEGT. The CDR3 totals 14 residues. With 8 bases clipped from V and 0 bases from J, the junction kept 7 bases outside the gene matches. CDR3 in amino acids: CASRAGFTSYEQYF. CDR3 coding DNA: TGTGCCAGCCGAGCGGGATTTACCTCCTACGAGCAGTACTTC.

The genes are TRBV27 and TRBJ1-5; D unresolved. This CDR3 spans 14 amino acids. Trimming cost V 5 bases and J 0 bases, with 8 bases left between them. The germline gives CDR1 MNHEY, CDR2 SMNVEV (reference sequence). The CDR3 sequence is CASSPDHSNQPQHF. The CDR3 coding sequence is TGTGCCAGCAGTCCGGACCATAGCAATCAGCCCCAGCATTTT.